One sample yielded the 2 T cell receptor beta chains listed below, sequenced in a study of cytomegalovirus exposure and HLA in healthy donors. The PCR contained 60 Vbeta and 13 Jbeta primers. Sequenced by immunoSEQ multiplex PCR; TCRdb stores in-frame clones only, minus some. The sample includes some 150,000 clones, under 85% seen only once; the top ten take 6.5% to 7%. The sequencing input was PBMCs. All receptors come from a middle-aged woman in good health and CMV-seropositive.

This chain uses TRBV9 with TRBJ2-7; tentatively, D is TRBD2 (6 bases). The CDR3 totals 16 residues. The V end lost 3 bases, the J end lost 0 bases, and 16 bases lay between the germline ends. Per the germline V gene, CDR1 is SGDLS and CDR2 is YYNGEE. In DNA, the CDR3 is TGTGCCAGCAGCGCCTCCGGAGGGGAAAGCTCCTACGAGCAGTACTTC. Its translation: CASSASGGESSYEQYF.

The V call is TRBV2, the J call TRBJ2-5; TRBD2 aligns across 9 bases. The CDR3 runs 14 residues. V shed 4 bases, J shed 5 bases, and the junction held 5 bases outside the gene matches. The germline V gene encodes CDR1 SNHLY and CDR2 FYNNEI. CDR3 nucleotides: TGTGCCAGCAGTGGGCGGGGGGGCCGGGAGACCCAGTACTTC. Translating gives CASSGRGGRETQYF.